This T cell receptor (beta chain) stems from a study of shared clonotypes between healthy human individuals. The CDR3 spans 13 residues. Per germline, CDR1 SGHDT and CDR2 YYEEEE. Trimming removed 4 bases from V and 6 bases from J, with 14 bases in between. For this clone: Its specificity is not known.

Study-wide points: Few donors limited the genetic and exposure-history diversity represented.

Running of the assay took place at deep level. Profiled with immunoSEQ multiplex PCR; TCRdb holds only in-frame clones, not every one. This repertoire shows some 1.5 million clones, roughly 97% found once; its top ten account for roughly 1.2%. This chain connects TRBV5-6 to TRBJ2-7; maybe TRBD2 (5 bases). This TCR derives from a man aged 30 to 45 in good health. Sequenced: naive CD4+ T cells sorted from blood. Described subset: CD45RA+ positively selected. CDR3 region: CASSPAGNSEQYF. In nucleotides, the CDR3 is TGTGCCAGCAGCCCGGCGGGCAACTCCGAGCAGTACTTC.